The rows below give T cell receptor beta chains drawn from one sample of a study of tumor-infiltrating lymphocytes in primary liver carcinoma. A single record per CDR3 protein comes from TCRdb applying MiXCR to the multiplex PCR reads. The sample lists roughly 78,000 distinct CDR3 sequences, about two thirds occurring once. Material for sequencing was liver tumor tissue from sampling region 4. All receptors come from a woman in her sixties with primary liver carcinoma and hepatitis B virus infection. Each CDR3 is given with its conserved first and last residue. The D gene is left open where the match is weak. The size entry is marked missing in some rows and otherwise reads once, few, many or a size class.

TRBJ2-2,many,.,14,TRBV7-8,CASSLVSGTGELFF,TGTGCCAGCAGCTTAGTTTCAGGGACCGGGGAGCTGTTTTTT
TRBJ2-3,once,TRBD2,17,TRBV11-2,CAGSSVAGMPSTDTQYF,TGTGCCGGCTCCTCAGTAGCGGGAATGCCTAGCACAGATACGCAGTATTTT
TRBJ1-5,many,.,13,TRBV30,CAWSVQGNQPQHF,TGTGCCTGGAGTGTACAAGGGAATCAGCCCCAGCATTTT
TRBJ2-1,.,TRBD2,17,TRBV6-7,CASSCEGGTSGISEHFF,TGTGCCAGCAGTTGCGAAGGCGGGACTAGCGGGATCAGTGAGCATTTCTTC
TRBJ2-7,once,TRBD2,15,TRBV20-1,CSAPLGTSGSYEQYF,TGCAGTGCTCCCCTGGGGACTAGCGGGAGTTACGAGCAGTACTTC
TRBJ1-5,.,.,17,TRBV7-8,CAGSALLGRVGNQPQHF,TGTGCCGGCAGTGCCCTATTGGGGCGAGTGGGCAATCAGCCCCAGCATTTT
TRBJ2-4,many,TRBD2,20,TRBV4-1,CASSQGGTSGRAGAKNIQYF,TGCGCCAGCAGCCAAGGTGGGACTAGCGGGAGGGCCGGGGCCAAAAACATTCAGTACTTC
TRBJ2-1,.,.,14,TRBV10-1,CASREGVSYNEQFF,TGCGCCAGTAGAGAGGGGGTCTCCTACAATGAGCAGTTCTTC
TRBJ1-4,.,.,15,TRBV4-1,CASSRGSTVVEKLFF,TGCGCCAGCAGCCGAGGATCGACAGTGGTTGAAAAACTGTTTTTT
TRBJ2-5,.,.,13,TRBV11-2,CASRIQEWEIQCF,TGTGCCAGCAGGATCCAGGAGTGGGAGATCCAGTGCTTC
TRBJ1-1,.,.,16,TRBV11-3,CASSLVGEYQNSEAIF,TGTGCCAGCAGCTTAGTCGGGGAATACCAGAACTCTGAAGCTATCTTT
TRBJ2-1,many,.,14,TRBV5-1,CASSLGGVYNEQFF,TGCGCCAGCAGCTTGGGCGGGGTCTACAATGAGCAGTTCTTC
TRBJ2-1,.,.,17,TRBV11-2,CASSLQSGQRFYNEQFF,TGTGCCAGCAGCTTACAATCGGGGCAGAGATTCTACAATGAGCAGTTCTTC
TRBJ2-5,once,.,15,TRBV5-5,CTSSLGLMNQETQYF,TGTACCAGCAGCCTTGGACTCATGAACCAAGAGACCCAGTATTTC
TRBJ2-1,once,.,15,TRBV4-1,CASSQAEGSYYEQFF,TGTGCCAGCAGCCAAGCCGAGGGCTCCTACTATGAGCAGTTCTTC
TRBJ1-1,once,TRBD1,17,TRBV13,CVSSLSQGALMNTEAFF,TGTGTCAGCAGCTTATCCCAGGGGGCCCTCATGAACACTGAAGCTTTCTTT
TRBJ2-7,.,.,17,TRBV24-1,CAIGDLRMRDELYEQYF,TGTGCCATCGGTGATTTGCGTATGAGGGACGAACTCTACGAGCAGTACTTC
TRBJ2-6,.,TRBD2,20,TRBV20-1,CSASGFWGSSGRTGANVLTF,TGCAGTGCTAGCGGGTTTTGGGGCTCCAGCGGGAGGACCGGGGCCAACGTCCTGACTTTC
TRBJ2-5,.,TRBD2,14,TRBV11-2,CASGWTSGQETQKF,TGTGCCAGCGGCTGGACTAGCGGGCAAGAGACCCAGAAATTC
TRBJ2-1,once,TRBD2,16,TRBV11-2,CVSGLNNGRVDNEQFF,TGTGTCAGCGGCTTAAATAACGGGAGGGTTGACAATGAGCAGTTCTTC
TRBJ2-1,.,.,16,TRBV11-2,CVSSLERMSSYNEQFF,TGCGTCAGCAGCTTAGAGCGGATGAGCTCCTACAATGAGCAGTTTTTC
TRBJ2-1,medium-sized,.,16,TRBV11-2,CASSLGEWGPNNEQFF,TGTGCCAGCAGCTTAGGGGAATGGGGGCCCAACAATGAGCAGTTCTTC
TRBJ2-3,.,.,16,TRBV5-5,CASSLGVAGMAVTQYF,TGTGCCAGCAGCTTGGGCGTTGCGGGGATGGCCGTTACGCAGTATTTT
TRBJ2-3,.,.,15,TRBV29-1,CGVAYGSGCADTQYF,.
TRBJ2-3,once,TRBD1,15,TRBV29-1,CSVEIRGRCPDTQYF,TGCAGCGTTGAAATCAGGGGGCGATGCCCAGATACACAGTATTTT
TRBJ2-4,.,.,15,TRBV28,CASSPLKIAKNIQYF,TGTGCTAGCAGCCCTCTTAAGATAGCCAAAAACATTCAGTACTTC
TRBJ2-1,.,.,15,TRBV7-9,CASSLDIQSGNEQFF,TGTGCCAGCAGCTTAGATATACAGTCTGGGAATGAGCAGTTCTTC
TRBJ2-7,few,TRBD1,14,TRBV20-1,CSASSGTGVYEQYF,TGCAGTGCTAGTTCCGGGACAGGCGTCTACGAGCAGTACTTC
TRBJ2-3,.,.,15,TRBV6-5,CASIPGGGVTDTQYF,TGTGCCAGCATCCCAGGTGGGGGTGTGACAGATACGCAGTATTTT
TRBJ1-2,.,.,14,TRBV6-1,CATSEAGDDYAYTF,TGTGCCACCAGTGAAGCTGGGGACGACTATGCCTACACCTTC
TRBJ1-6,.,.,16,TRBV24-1,CATSDLHNRDNSPIHF,TGTGCCACCAGTGATTTACATAACAGGGATAATTCACCCATCCACTTT
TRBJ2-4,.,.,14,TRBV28,CASRLYLGKNIQYF,TGTGCCAGCCGTTTGTACTTGGGCAAAAACATTCAGTACTTC
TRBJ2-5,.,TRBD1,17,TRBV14,CASSRFAGQGARETQYF,TGTGCCAGCAGCCGGTTCGCGGGACAGGGGGCAAGGGAGACCCAGTACTTC
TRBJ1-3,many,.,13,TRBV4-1,CASSATRGNTIYF,TGCGCCAGCAGCGCAACCCGGGGCAACACCATATATTTT
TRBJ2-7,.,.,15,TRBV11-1,CVSSPRIAGLREQYF,TGTGTCAGCAGCCCTCGGATAGCAGGATTACGCGAGCAGTACTTC
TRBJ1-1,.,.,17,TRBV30,CAWMRKVQAQLGGEAFF,TGTGCCTGGATGAGGAAAGTACAGGCACAGTTGGGAGGTGAAGCTTTCTTT
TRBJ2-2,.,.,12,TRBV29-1,CSVGWGPGGLFF,TGCAGCGTTGGGTGGGGGCCCGGGGGGCTGTTCTTT
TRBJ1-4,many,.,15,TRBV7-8,CASSPGRGFNEKLFF,TGTGCCAGCAGCCCGGGACGGGGGTTTAATGAAAAACTGTTTTTT
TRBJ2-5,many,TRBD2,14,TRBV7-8,CASSSTGGKETQYF,TGTGCCAGCAGCTCCACCGGGGGGAAGGAGACCCAGTACTTC
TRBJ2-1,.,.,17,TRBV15,CATSRLRWGFSYNEQFF,TGTGCCACCAGCAGGTTAAGGTGGGGTTTCAGTTACAATGAGCAGTTCTTC
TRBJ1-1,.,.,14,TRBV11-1,CASSLGRGVAETFF,TGTGCCAGCAGCTTAGGCAGGGGAGTGGCTGAAACTTTCTTT
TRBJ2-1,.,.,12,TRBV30,CALRRRNNELFF,TGTGCCTTGAGGCGTCGGAACAATGAGCTGTTCTTC
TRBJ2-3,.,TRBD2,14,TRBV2,CASTQRGGSDTQYF,TGTGCCAGCACTCAGCGGGGAGGTTCAGATACGCAGTATTTT
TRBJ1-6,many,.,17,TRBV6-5,CASSSKRTGLNNSPLHF,TGTGCCAGCAGCTCGAAGCGGACGGGGCTTAATAATTCACCCCTCCACTTT
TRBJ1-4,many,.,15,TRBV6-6,CASKNSLSTNEKLFF,TGTGCCAGCAAAAACAGTCTATCAACTAATGAAAAACTGTTTTTT
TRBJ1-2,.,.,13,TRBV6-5,CTSSLGRIYGYTF,TGTACCAGCAGTTTGGGACGGATCTATGGCTACACCTTC
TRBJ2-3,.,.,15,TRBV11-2,CASSWLSEYTDTQYF,TGTGCCAGCAGCTGGCTATCGGAGTACACAGATACGCAGTATTTT
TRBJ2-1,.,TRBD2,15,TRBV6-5,CASSPTSGDYNEQFF,TGTGCCAGCAGTCCAACCAGCGGGGACTACAATGAGCAGTTCTTC
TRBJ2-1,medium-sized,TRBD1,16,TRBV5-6,CASSLWGTGYYNEQFF,TGTGCCAGCAGCCTGTGGGGGACAGGGTACTACAATGAGCAGTTCTTC
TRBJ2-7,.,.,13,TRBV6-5,CASISSLTYVQYF,TGTGCCAGCATTTCCTCACTTACATACGTGCAGTACTTC
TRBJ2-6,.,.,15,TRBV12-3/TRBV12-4,CAGTSTGSRANVLTF,TGTGCCGGCACCAGTACAGGGTCAAGGGCCAACGTCCTGACTTTC